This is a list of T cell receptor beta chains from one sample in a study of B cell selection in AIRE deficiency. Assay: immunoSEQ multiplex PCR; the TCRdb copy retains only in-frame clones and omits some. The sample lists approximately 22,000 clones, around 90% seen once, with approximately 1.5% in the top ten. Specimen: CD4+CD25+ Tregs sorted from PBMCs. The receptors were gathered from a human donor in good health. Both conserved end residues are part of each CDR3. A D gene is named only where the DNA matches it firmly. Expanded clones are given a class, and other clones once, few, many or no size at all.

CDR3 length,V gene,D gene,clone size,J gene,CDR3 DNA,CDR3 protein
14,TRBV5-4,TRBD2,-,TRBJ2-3,TGTGCCAGCAGCTCTAGCGGGACCACAGATACGCAGTATTTT,CASSSSGTTDTQYF
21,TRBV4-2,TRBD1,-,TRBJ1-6,TGTGCCAGCAGCCCCGTTAATAGGGGACAGAGTTACTATGGGGGTAATTCACCCCTCCACTTT,CASSPVNRGQSYYGGNSPLHF
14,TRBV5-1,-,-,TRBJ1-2,TGCGCCAGCAGCCGTTCCGACGGGGACTATGGCTACACCTTC,CASSRSDGDYGYTF
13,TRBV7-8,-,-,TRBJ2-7,TGTGCCAGCAGCCAGGGGATAACCTACGAGCAGTACTTC,CASSQGITYEQYF
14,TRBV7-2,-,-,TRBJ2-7,TGTGCCAGCAGCCCCCGGGGGACTTTGGGAGAGCAGTACTTC,CASSPRGTLGEQYF
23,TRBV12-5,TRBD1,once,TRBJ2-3,TGTGCTAGTGGTTTGGCGCACGGAGCGGGACAGGGGGCTAGGGTGGGATTCCCAGATACGCAGTATTTT,CASGLAHGAGQGARVGFPDTQYF
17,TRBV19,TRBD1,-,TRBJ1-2,TGTGCCAGTAGTATTGGGCGGGACAGACGGGTTGACTATGGCTACACCTTC,CASSIGRDRRVDYGYTF
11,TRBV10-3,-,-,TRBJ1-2,TGTGCCATCAGTGTTCAGGATGGCTACACCTTC,CAISVQDGYTF
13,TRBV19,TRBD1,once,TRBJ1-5,TGTGCCAGTAGCCTGGACAGGGACCAGCCCCAGCATTTT,CASSLDRDQPQHF
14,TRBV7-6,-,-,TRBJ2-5,TGTGCCAGCAGCCCCGGACCATTTCTAAGGACCCAGTACTTC,CASSPGPFLRTQYF
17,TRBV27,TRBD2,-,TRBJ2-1,TGTGCCAGCAGTTTATCTCCCAGCGGGAGCCTGTACAATGAGCAGTTCTTC,CASSLSPSGSLYNEQFF
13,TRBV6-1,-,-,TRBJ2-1,TGTGCCAGCACGCCAGGGAACTACAATGAGCAGTTCTTC,CASTPGNYNEQFF
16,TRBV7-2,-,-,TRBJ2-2,TGTGCCAGCAGCTTTTGGCTCAGCTCGAACACCGGGGAGCTGTTTTTT,CASSFWLSSNTGELFF
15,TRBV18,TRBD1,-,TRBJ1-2,TGTGCCAGCTCACCATCAGGACAGGGGGGCTATGGCTACACCTTC,CASSPSGQGGYGYTF
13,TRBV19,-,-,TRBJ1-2,TGTGCCAGTAGTATAGCAGGGAGCCATGGCTACACCTTC,CASSIAGSHGYTF
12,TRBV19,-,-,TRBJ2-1,TGTGCCAGTAGTATAGGATCGCTTGGTGCGTTCTTC,CASSIGSLGAFF
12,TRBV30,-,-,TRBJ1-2,TGTGCCTGGAGTGTAAGGGGGGGCGGCTACACCTTC,CAWSVRGGGYTF
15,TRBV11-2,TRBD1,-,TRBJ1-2,TGTGCCAGCAGCTTTGGGACAGGGGCTGGCTATGGCTACACCTTC,CASSFGTGAGYGYTF
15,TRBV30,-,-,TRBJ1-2,TGTGCCTGGAGTCCCCGTCGGTTCGTGCTTTATGGCTACACCTTC,CAWSPRRFVLYGYTF
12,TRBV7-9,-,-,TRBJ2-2,TGTGCCAGCAGCCAGCCCACCGGGGAGCTGTTTTTT,CASSQPTGELFF
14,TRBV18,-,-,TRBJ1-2,TGTGCCAGCACGGACACCCTGGAGGGCTATGGCTACACCTTC,CASTDTLEGYGYTF
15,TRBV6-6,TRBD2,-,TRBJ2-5,TGTGCCAGCAGTTACCAAAGCGGGAGTTGGGAGACCCAGTACTTC,CASSYQSGSWETQYF
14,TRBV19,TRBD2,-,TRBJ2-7,TGTGCCAGTAGGACTAGCGGGGGGCCATACGAGCAGTACTTC,CASRTSGGPYEQYF
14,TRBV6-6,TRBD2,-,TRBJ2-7,TGTGCCAGTCGACCGCTAGCGGGAGCCTACGAGCAGTACTTC,CASRPLAGAYEQYF